This TCR beta chain is drawn from a study of OX40 agonist ivuxolimab in advanced cancers. About the study: Ivuxolimab, an agonistic anti-OX40 (CD134) antibody, was given to patients.

As regards this clone: The junction departs from germline at one end; a sequencing error may be responsible.

The sampling schedule covered blood at baseline, cycle 4 day 1, and cycle 7 day 1. The method was immunoSEQ multiplex PCR; TCRdb's version includes in-frame clones alone and lacks a portion of them. The data hold more than 45,000 clones, with roughly 84% observed a single time. Germline CDR1 and CDR2: SSHAT and FNYEAQ (reference sequence). The CDR3 sequence is 17 residues long. The chain joins TRBV7-7 to TRBJ2-1, with 12 nucleotides matching TRBD2. The input for sequencing was CD4+ or CD8+ T cells sorted from blood, taken in a trial of the OX40 agonist ivuxolimab. This TCR was recovered from an adult with an advanced solid tumor such as melanoma, head and neck, liver or kidney cancer. CDR3 DNA sequence: TGTGCTAGCAGCTCAGCCCCGACTAGCGGGGGAGGGAATGAGCAGTTCTTC. It specifies CASSSAPTSGGGNEQFF. Complete variable domain (other parts from reference TRBV7-7 and TRBJ2-1): GAGVSQSPRYKVTKRGQDVTLRCDPISSHATLYWYQQALGQGPEFLTYFNYEAQPDKSGLPSDRFSAERPEGSISTLTIQRTEQRDSAMYRCASSSAPTSGGGNEQFFGPGTRLTVL.